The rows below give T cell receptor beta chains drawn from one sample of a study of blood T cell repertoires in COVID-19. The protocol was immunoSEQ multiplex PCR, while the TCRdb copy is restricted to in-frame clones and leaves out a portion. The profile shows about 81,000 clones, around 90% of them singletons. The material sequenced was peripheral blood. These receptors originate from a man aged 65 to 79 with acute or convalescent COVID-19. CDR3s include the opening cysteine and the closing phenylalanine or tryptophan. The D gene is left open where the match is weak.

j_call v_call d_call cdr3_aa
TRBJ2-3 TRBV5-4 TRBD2 CASSLAGAGSDTQYF
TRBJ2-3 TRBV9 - CASSPTQGLSDTQYF
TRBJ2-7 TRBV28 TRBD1 CASSWGQGLSYEQYF
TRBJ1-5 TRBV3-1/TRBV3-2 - CASSQGIPGDNQPQHF
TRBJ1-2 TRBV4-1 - CASSQEAGSYYGYTF
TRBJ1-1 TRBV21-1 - CASSKEKWEDRLNLGAEAFF
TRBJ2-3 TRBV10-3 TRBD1 CAISASRAGTGGLDTQYF
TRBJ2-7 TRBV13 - CASSSTLTSGASEQYF
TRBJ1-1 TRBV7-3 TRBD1 CASSIEGAGNTEAFF
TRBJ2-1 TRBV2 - CASSVPHPGFSYNEQFF
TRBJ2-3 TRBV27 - CASSLILVGGPQHTQYF
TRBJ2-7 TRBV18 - CASSRDGSPYEQYF
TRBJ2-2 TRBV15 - CATSTLPGTPNTGELFF
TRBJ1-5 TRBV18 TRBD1 CASSPRGQGGQPQHF
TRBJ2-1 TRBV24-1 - CATSDLASRYNEQFF
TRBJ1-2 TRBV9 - CASSPMGGDYGYTF
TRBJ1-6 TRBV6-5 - CASRPGTQNSPLHF
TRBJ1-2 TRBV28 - CASSSGQRPYGYTF
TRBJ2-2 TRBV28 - CASSLNQPFRLGGTGELFF
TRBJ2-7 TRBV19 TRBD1 CASSVGTAYEQYF
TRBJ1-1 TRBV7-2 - CASSPPGPGAEAFF
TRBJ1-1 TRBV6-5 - CAGGQNTEAFF
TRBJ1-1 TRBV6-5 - CASSYSTGPERAEAFF
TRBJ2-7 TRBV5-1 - CASSLGDRTYEQYF
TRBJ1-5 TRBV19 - CASSPPGQPQHF
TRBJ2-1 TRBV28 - CASSFNIMQFF
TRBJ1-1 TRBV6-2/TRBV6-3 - CASSYSPDRLNTEAFF
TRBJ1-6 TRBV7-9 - CASSSHLSYNSPLHF
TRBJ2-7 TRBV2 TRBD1 CASSGPGTGASYEQYF
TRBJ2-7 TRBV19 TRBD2 CASSIGRAYEQYF
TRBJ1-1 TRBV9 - CASSPPGEVDTEAFF
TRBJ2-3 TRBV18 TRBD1 CASSPARGTDTQYF
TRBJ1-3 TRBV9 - CASGARVAGNTIYF
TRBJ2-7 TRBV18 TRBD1 CASSPLTGDSEQYF
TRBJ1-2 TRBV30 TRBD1 CAWSRGQGGDGYTF
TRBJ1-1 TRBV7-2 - CASSLREGNTEAFF
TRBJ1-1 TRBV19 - CASSIARKEVTEAFF
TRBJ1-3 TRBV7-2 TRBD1 CASSPGTAGNTIYF
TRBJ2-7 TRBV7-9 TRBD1 CASSLGTEPYEQYF
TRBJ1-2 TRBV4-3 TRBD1 CASSRTGGHGYTF
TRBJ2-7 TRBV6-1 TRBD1 CASRTGDLSYEQYF
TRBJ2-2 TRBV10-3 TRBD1 CAISPTGTGNTGELFF
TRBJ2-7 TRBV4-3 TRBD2 CASSQDVTSGSYEQYF
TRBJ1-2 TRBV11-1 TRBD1 CASSPTGGTGYTF
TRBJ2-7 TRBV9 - CASSVGQGTLAYEQYF
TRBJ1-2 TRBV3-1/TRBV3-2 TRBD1 CASSQAQGHGYTF
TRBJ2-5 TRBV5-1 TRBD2 CASGGGGAAETQYF
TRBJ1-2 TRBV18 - CASSPTGEGGYTF
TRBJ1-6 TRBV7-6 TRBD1 CASSSNPGQALNSPLHF
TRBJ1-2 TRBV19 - CASSYLNRQGGYTF
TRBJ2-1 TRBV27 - CASSQWADNEQFF
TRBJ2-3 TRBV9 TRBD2 CASSVVLAGGSQYF
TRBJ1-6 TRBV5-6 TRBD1 CASSVYRGNSPLHF